What follows describes a single T cell receptor (beta chain). The target antigen is unknown. Repertoires were generated with immunoSEQ multiplex PCR, while TCRdb's copy carries only in-frame clones and drops some. The data hold fewer than 1.4 million clones, with around 78% observed a single time. CD45RA+ naive and CD45RA-negative memory subsets were separated from CD4+ cells. This specimen belongs to a study of shared clonotypes between healthy human individuals. Turning to the study itself: Three plates were used per donor for CD4 naive, three for CD4 memory, two for CD8 naive and one for CD8 memory.

V shed 6 bases and J shed 2 bases, with 14 bases lying between them. CDR3 length: 14 residues. Germline V CDR1 and CDR2: MNHNS, SASEGT. General observations from the study: Clonotypes that were shared across a handful of donors made up approximately 5% of naive CD4 clonotypes. Rarefaction demonstrated incomplete sorted-subset sequencing despite large depth.

J is TRBJ2-7 and V is TRBV6-1; perhaps D is TRBD1 or TRBD2 (5 bases each). Sequenced sample: memory CD4+ T cells from PBMCs. Subset of the sample: CD45RA-negative fraction. The receptor's source is a man between 18 and 29 years old in good health. Some clones in this sample may be carry-over from other donors' samples. CDR3 bases: TGTGCCAGCAGGAGGGGTGTAGGGCCCTACGAGCAGTACTTC. This encodes CASRRGVGPYEQYF.